The 6 T cell receptor beta chains given below trace back to one sample, sequenced in a study of molecular identifiers for immune sequencing clone quantification. TCRdb itself ran the PCR reads through MiXCR, one entry per CDR3 protein. The table has more than 250,000 distinct CDR3 sequences, 20% to 25% seen once. Material: naive CD8+ T cells from blood, with Jurkat cell RNA spiked in. Stated subset: FACS-sorted CD8+CD4-CCR7+CD45RA+ naive T cells. All receptors come from a human donor in good health. Some libraries in this study had Jurkat cell RNA spiked in.

At least ten counts were recorded for this clonotype. The chain is built from TRBV29-1 and TRBJ1-4; possible D gene TRBD1, 5 bases. The length of the CDR3 is 10 residues. Germline CDR1 SQVTM, CDR2 ANQGSEA. The ends were cut back, 8 bases at V and 15 bases at J, with 16 bases in the middle. The CDR3 loop reads CSCYSGGVFF. CDR3 nucleotide sequence: TGCAGCTGCTACAGCGGGGGGGTGTTTTTT.

This clonotype was recorded at least ten times. This chain links TRBV7-2 with TRBJ2-1, with D uncertain. The ends were cut back, 1 base at V and 9 bases at J, with 7 bases in the middle. This CDR3 has 12 residues. The germline CDR1 and CDR2 sequences are SGHTA and FQGNSA. CDR3 nucleotides: TGTGCCAGCAGCTTAGTAGTCAGTGAGCAGTTCTTC. It is translated as CASSLVVSEQFF.

This clonotype was counted at least ten times. V usage is TRBV4-2 and J usage is TRBJ2-7; D is unresolved. With 3 bases removed from V and 3 bases from J, the gap between germline ends came to 9 bases. The CDR3 sequence is 13 residues long. Germline V gives CDR1 LGHNA, CDR2 YNFKEQ. Written as DNA, the CDR3 is TGTGCCAGCAGCCAGATCGACGGCTACGAGCAGTACTTC. Protein product: CASSQIDGYEQYF.

V and J are TRBV14 and TRBJ2-7; possible D gene TRBD1, 6 bases. CDR3 size: 14 residues. The V and J ends lost 4 bases and 3 bases respectively, with 13 bases between them. Germline assignment: CDR1 SGHDN and CDR2 FVKESK. The CDR3 here is CASSPWTANYEQYF. CDR3 DNA sequence: TGTGCCAGCAGCCCTTGGACAGCGAACTACGAGCAGTACTTC.

This clonotype was detected ten times or more. V gene TRBV7-2 combines with J gene TRBJ2-7; D may be TRBD2 (5 bases). CDR1 is SGHTA, CDR2 FQGNSA, per germline. The CDR3 is 16 residues long. V gave up 4 bases and J gave up 0 bases, with 16 bases separating them. The CDR3 DNA reads TGTGCCAGCAGCTCCGATCGGGCTGGGAGCTCCTACGAGCAGTACTTC. Protein sequence: CASSSDRAGSSYEQYF.

This clonotype was seen ten or more times. The chain uses TRBV5-1 and TRBJ2-7, with 7 positions matching TRBD1. After removal of 2 bases from V and 2 bases from J, the junction contained 7 bases not matched to a gene. CDR3 length equals 15 residues. Germline CDR1 is SGHRS and CDR2 is YFSETQ. CDR3 protein: CASSLWTGGTYEQYF. For the CDR3, the DNA is TGCGCCAGCAGCTTATGGACAGGAGGTACCTACGAGCAGTACTTC.